Shown below are 11 T cell receptor beta chains from a single sample sequenced in a study of OX40 agonist ivuxolimab in advanced cancers. The data were produced by immunoSEQ multiplex PCR, yet TCRdb's version contains in-frame clones alone and is incomplete. Of about 50,000 clones listed, over 80% are singletons. The input for sequencing was CD4+ or CD8+ T cells sorted from blood, taken in a trial of the OX40 agonist ivuxolimab. These TCRs come from an adult with an advanced solid tumor such as melanoma, head and neck, liver or kidney cancer.

The chain joins TRBV14 to TRBJ2-5, with D tentatively TRBD1 (5 bases). V lost 4 bases and J lost 4, with 19 bases in between. Germline CDR1 is SGHDN and CDR2 is FVKESK. The CDR3 length is 16 residues. The CDR3 is CASSRPRMPQGETQYF. The CDR3 DNA reads TGTGCCAGCAGCCGACCCCGAATGCCCCAGGGAGAGACCCAGTACTTC.

The rearrangement joins TRBV9 to TRBJ2-6, with D perhaps matching TRBD2 (6 bases). Germline V lookup: CDR1 SGDLS, CDR2 YYNGEE. Trimming took off 0 bases at V and 3 bases at J, with 13 bases between the two ends. There are 17 residues in the CDR3. The CDR3 region has the DNA TGTGCCAGCAGCGTAGCGGGGGTAGTAGGTGGGGCCAACGTCCTGACTTTC. It encodes CASSVAGVVGGANVLTF. Full variable domain (remainder filled in from reference TRBV9 and TRBJ2-6): DSGVTQTPKHLITATGQRVTLRCSPRSGDLSVYWYQQSLDQGLQFLIQYYNGEERAKGNILERFSAQQFPDLHSELNLSSLELGDSALYFCASSVAGVVGGANVLTFGAGSRLTVL.

The J gene is TRBJ1-2, the V gene TRBV7-3; the match to TRBD1 covers 8 bases. With 4 bases clipped from V and 4 bases from J, the junction kept 8 bases outside the gene matches. Germline V gene data show CDR1 as SGHTA and CDR2 as FQGTGA. This CDR3 contains 15 residues. The CDR3, as DNA: TGTGCCAGCAGCTCCGCACCGGGACAGGCCTATGGCTACACCTTC. Amino acid sequence: CASSSAPGQAYGYTF. The full variable domain, with the rest looked up from reference TRBV7-3 and TRBJ1-2, is GAGVSQTPSNKVTEKGKYVELRCDPISGHTALYWYRQSLGQGPEFLIYFQGTGAADDSGLPNDRFFAVRPEGSVSTLKIQRTERGDSAVYLCASSSAPGQAYGYTFGSGTRLTVV.

This clone showed up just a few times. V and J are TRBV28 and TRBJ1-1; a weak D match, TRBD1 (6 bases). The CDR3 loop spans 15 amino acids. In germline, CDR1 is MDHEN, CDR2 SYDVKM. Trimming stripped 4 bases from V and 3 bases from J, with 15 bases between. CDR3: CASSSPGASDTEAFF. CDR3 sequence (DNA): TGTGCCAGCAGTTCCCCGGGGGCGAGCGACACTGAAGCTTTCTTT.

The gene calls are TRBV9 and TRBJ2-2; the match to TRBD1 covers 7 bases. The length of the CDR3 is 15 residues. Germline V gene lookup returns CDR1 SGDLS and CDR2 YYNGEE. J gave up 0 bases and V 4 bases, and 3 bases lay outside the gene matches. The CDR3 nucleotides read TGTGCCAGCAGCCCCGGGACAGCGAACACCGGGGAGCTGTTTTTT. This encodes CASSPGTANTGELFF.

The genes are TRBV7-3 and TRBJ2-3, with TRBD2 matching over 10 bases. The CDR3 is made up of 17 amino acids. After removal of 0 bases from V and 5 bases from J, the junction contained 8 bases not matched to a gene. Germline V gene sequence: CDR1 SGHTA, CDR2 FQGTGA. The CDR3 DNA reads as TGTGCCAGCAGCTTAACACCTAGCGGGGGTCCTGGAGATACGCAGTATTTT. This sequence encodes CASSLTPSGGPGDTQYF.

The chain recombines TRBV7-6 with TRBJ1-1; D remains unclear. The CDR3 runs 15 residues. V was pared by 2 bases and J by 1 base, with 11 bases between. Germline CDR1 reads SGHVS; CDR2 reads FNYEAQ. CDR3 amino acids: CASSLFAAENTEAFF. For the CDR3, the DNA is TGTGCCAGCAGCTTATTTGCAGCCGAGAACACTGAAGCTTTCTTT.

The chain employs TRBV5-8 and TRBJ1-5, with 7 bases fitting TRBD1. V lost 7 bases, J lost 3 bases, and 10 bases stayed unmatched. The germline gives CDR1 SGHTS, CDR2 YDEGEE. The length of the CDR3 is 15 residues. CDR3 region: CASLLTGRYNQPQHF. CDR3 sequence (DNA): TGTGCCAGCCTTTTGACAGGGCGCTACAATCAGCCCCAGCATTTT.

V and J are TRBV6-1 and TRBJ2-1, with 8 bases matching TRBD2. Germline V lookup: CDR1 MNHNS, CDR2 SASEGT. The CDR3 length is 17 residues. The V segment lost 1 base and the J segment 4 bases; nucleotides outside the gene matches: 9. This CDR3 reads CASSEEGGGPPYNEQFF. The CDR3 DNA is TGTGCCAGCAGTGAAGAGGGCGGGGGGCCCCCGTACAATGAGCAGTTCTTC.

The chain combines TRBV10-3 with TRBJ2-7; 8 bases agree with TRBD1. This CDR3 comprises 15 residues. J lost 2 bases, V lost 8 bases, and 11 bases had no gene match. Germline V gene sequence: CDR1 ENHRY, CDR2 SYGVKD. CDR3 DNA: TGTGCCATCCGAAACATACAGGGGGATACCTACGAGCAGTACTTC. Translated: CAIRNIQGDTYEQYF.

Only one count was recorded for this clone. The V gene is TRBV28, the J gene TRBJ2-1; 10 positions agree with TRBD2. CDR3 length: 14 residues. Per the germline V gene, CDR1 is MDHEN and CDR2 is SYDVKM. The V gene end was trimmed by 6 bases and the J gene end by 8 bases; junction bases not matched to a gene: 7. In nucleotides, the CDR3 is TGTGCCAGCAGCACTAGCGGGGAGGTTGATGAGCAGTTCTTC. Residues: CASSTSGEVDEQFF.